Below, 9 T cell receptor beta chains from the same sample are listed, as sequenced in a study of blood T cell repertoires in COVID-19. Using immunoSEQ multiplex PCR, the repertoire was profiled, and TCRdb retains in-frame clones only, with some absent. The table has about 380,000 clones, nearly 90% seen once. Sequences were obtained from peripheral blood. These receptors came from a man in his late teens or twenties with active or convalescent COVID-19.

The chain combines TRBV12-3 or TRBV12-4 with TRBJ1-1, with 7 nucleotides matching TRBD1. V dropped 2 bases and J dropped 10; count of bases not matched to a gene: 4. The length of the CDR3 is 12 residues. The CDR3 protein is CASSLKTGLAFF. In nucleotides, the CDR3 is TGTGCCAGCAGTTTAAAGACAGGGTTAGCTTTCTTT.

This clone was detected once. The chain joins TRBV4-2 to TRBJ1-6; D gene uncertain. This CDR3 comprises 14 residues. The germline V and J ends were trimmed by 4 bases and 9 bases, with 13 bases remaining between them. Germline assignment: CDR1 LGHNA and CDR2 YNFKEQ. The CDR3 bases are TGTGCCAGCAGCCCTGTGAAGGGAGGTTCACCCCTCCACTTT. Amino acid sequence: CASSPVKGGSPLHF.

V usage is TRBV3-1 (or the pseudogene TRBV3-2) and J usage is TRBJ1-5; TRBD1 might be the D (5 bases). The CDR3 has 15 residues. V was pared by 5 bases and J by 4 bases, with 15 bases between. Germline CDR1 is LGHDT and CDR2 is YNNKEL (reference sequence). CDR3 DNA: TGTGCCAGCAGCGGAAGGGGTTTCCCAAATCAGCCCCAGCATTTT. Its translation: CASSGRGFPNQPQHF.

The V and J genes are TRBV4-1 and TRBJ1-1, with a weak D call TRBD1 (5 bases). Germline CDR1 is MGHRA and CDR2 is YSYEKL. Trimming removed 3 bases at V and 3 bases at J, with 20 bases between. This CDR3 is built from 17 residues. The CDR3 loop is CASSHWISGTGDTEAFF. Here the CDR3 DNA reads TGCGCCAGCAGCCACTGGATCTCCGGGACGGGGGACACTGAAGCTTTCTTT.

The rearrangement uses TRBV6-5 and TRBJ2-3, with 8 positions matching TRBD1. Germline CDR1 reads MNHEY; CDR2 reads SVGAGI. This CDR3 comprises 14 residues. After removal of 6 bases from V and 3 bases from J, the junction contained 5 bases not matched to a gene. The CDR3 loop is CASSRRQGTDTQYF. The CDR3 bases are TGTGCCAGCAGCCGAAGACAGGGGACAGATACGCAGTATTTT.

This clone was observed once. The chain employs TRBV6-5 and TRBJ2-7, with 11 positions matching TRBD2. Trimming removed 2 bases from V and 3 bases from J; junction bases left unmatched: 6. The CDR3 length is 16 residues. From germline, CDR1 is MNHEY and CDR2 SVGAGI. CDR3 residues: CASSYARLAGIYEQYF. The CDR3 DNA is TGTGCCAGCAGTTACGCCAGACTAGCGGGAATCTACGAGCAGTACTTC.

CDR3 coding DNA: TGTGCCAGCAGCGTAGACGGTGCGGGGGGCCAAGAGACCCAGTACTTC. This translates into CASSVDGAGGQETQYF. V usage is TRBV9 and J usage is TRBJ2-5; 8 bases are shared with TRBD2. The CDR3 sequence is 16 residues long. The V gene end was trimmed by 0 bases and the J gene end by 1 base; junction bases not matched to a gene: 5. Germline CDR1 and CDR2: SGDLS and YYNGEE.

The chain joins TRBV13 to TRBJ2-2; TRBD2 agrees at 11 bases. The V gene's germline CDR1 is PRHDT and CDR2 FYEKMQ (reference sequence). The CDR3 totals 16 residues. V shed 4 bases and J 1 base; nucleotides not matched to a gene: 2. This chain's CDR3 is CASSYLAGGNTGELFF. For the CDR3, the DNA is TGTGCCAGCAGCTACCTAGCGGGAGGGAACACCGGGGAGCTGTTTTTT.

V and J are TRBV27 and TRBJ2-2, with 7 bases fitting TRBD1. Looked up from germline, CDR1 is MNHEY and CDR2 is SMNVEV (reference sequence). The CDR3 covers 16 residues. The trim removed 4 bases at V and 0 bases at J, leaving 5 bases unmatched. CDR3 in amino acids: CASSSPGQANTGELFF. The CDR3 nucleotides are TGTGCCAGCAGTTCCCCCGGACAGGCGAACACCGGGGAGCTGTTTTTT.